This entry lists 30 T cell receptor beta chains sequenced from one sample in a study of control samples from healthy donors and cancer patients. The method was immunoSEQ multiplex PCR; TCRdb's version includes in-frame clones alone and lacks a portion of them. Of some 130,000 clones listed, around 92% are singletons. Sequencing input: PBMCs. Every receptor here comes from a man between 45 and 60 years old with head and neck cancer.

The rearrangement uses TRBV28 and TRBJ2-1; maybe TRBD1 (5 bases). The CDR3 contains 14 residues. V was clipped by 4 bases and J by 7 bases, with 14 bases between them. The germline V gene encodes CDR1 MDHEN and CDR2 SYDVKM. The CDR3 nucleotides are TGTGCCAGCAGTTCCACTCAGGGCGCAAATGAGCAGTTCTTC. Its protein product is CASSSTQGANEQFF. Complete variable domain (other parts from reference TRBV28 and TRBJ2-1): DVKVTQSSRYLVKRTGEKVFLECVQDMDHENMFWYRQDPGLGLRLIYFSYDVKMKEKGDIPEGYSVSREKKERFSLILESASTNQTSMYLCASSSTQGANEQFFGPGTRLTVL.

The rearrangement uses TRBV21-1 and TRBJ1-6. TRBV21-1 is a known pseudogene. The CDR3 is 19 residues long. CDR3 loop: CASSKDPQTQSSYNSPLHF. CDR3 sequence (DNA): TGTGCCAGCAGCAAAGATCCGCAGACCCAAAGCTCCTATAATTCACCCCTCCACTTT.

V is TRBV7-6 and J is TRBJ1-4, with D maybe TRBD1 (5 bases). Trimming left V 2 bases short and J 5 bases short, with 9 bases between. Germline lookup yields CDR1 SGHVS and CDR2 FNYEAQ. The CDR3 spans 14 residues. CDR3 DNA sequence: TGTGCCAGCAGCTTACGACAGCCGAATGAAAAACTGTTTTTT. It codes for CASSLRQPNEKLFF.

The chain recombines TRBV23-1 with TRBJ2-1, with unresolved D. TRBV23-1 is noted as an ORF with a role that remains uncertain. This CDR3 is built from 15 residues. The V end lost 6 bases, the J end lost 0 bases, and 12 bases lay between the germline ends. Here the CDR3 reads CASSPRGGSYNEQFF. The CDR3 coding sequence is TGCGCCAGCAGCCCGCGAGGCGGCTCCTACAATGAGCAGTTCTTC.

The chain has TRBV10-3 and TRBJ2-1, with 7 positions matching TRBD2. V gave up 4 bases and J gave up 1 base; unmatched junction bases: 4. Germline CDR1 ENHRY, CDR2 SYGVKD. This CDR3 spans 15 amino acids. The CDR3 nucleotides read TGTGCCATCAGTGCTAGCGGACAATCCTACAATGAGCAGTTCTTC. Encoded protein: CAISASGQSYNEQFF.

The chain carries TRBV6-5 and TRBJ2-7; the match to TRBD1 covers 8 bases. The CDR3 spans 13 residues. After removal of 5 bases from V and 3 bases from J, the junction contained 3 bases not matched to a gene. The germline gives CDR1 MNHEY, CDR2 SVGAGI. CDR3 sequence: CASSTGTGYEQYF. The DNA for the CDR3 is TGTGCCAGCAGTACCGGGACAGGCTACGAGCAGTACTTC.

This chain joins TRBV2 and TRBJ1-1, with D maybe TRBD1 (6 bases). Germline V gene lookup returns CDR1 SNHLY and CDR2 FYNNEI. Trimming removed 3 bases from V and 0 bases from J, with 11 bases in between. The CDR3 runs 15 residues. The CDR3 loop reads CASSDRGFMNTEAFF. The CDR3 coding sequence is TGTGCCAGCAGTGACAGGGGATTCATGAACACTGAAGCTTTCTTT. Full variable domain (rest looked up from reference TRBV2 and TRBJ1-1): EPEVTQTPSHQVTQMGQEVILRCVPISNHLYFYWYRQILGQKVEFLVSFYNNEISEKSEIFDDQFSVERPDGSNFTLKIRSTKLEDSAMYFCASSDRGFMNTEAFFGQGTRLTVV.

V usage is TRBV24-1 and J usage is TRBJ2-1, with D unresolved. The CDR3 is made up of 12 amino acids. V lost 1 base to trimming and J lost 12 bases, with 9 bases between them. Germline CDR1 is KGHDR and CDR2 is SFDVKD. For the CDR3, the DNA is TGTGCCACCAGTGATTTTAACGGCTCGCAGTTCTTC. Amino acid sequence: CATSDFNGSQFF.

This chain connects TRBV27 to TRBJ2-5; 8 positions match TRBD2. Germline assignment: CDR1 MNHEY and CDR2 SMNVEV (reference sequence). The CDR3 is 17 amino acids. V was clipped by 5 bases and J by 2 bases; unmatched bases: 13. CDR3 DNA: TGTGCCAGCAGTCAAATCTCCAGACTAGCGACACAAGAGACCCAGTACTTC. Protein sequence: CASSQISRLATQETQYF.

The chain joins TRBV27 to TRBJ2-2; D is perhaps TRBD2 (7 bases). The length of the CDR3 is 15 residues. V lost 6 bases to trimming and J lost 6 bases, with 17 bases between them. Per germline, CDR1 MNHEY and CDR2 SMNVEV (reference sequence). The CDR3 reads CASSAGGRSSGELFF. Written as DNA, the CDR3 is TGTGCCAGCAGCGCCGGGGGGCGTTCTTCCGGGGAGCTGTTTTTT.

The V and J genes are TRBV6-5 and TRBJ2-3; the match to TRBD1 covers 9 bases. V gave up 6 bases and J gave up 4 bases; unmatched junction bases: 5. Germline-derived CDR1 and CDR2 are MNHEY and SVGAGI. CDR3 length: 14 residues. CDR3 coding DNA: TGTGCCAGCAGCCGCGGGACAGGGTCAGATACGCAGTATTTT. This encodes CASSRGTGSDTQYF.

The chain combines TRBV7-2 with TRBJ2-1; 11 nucleotides line up with TRBD2. The CDR3 has 16 residues. After removal of 5 bases from V and 2 bases from J, the junction contained 5 bases not matched to a gene. CDR1 is SGHTA and CDR2 is FQGNSA in the germline V gene. This CDR3 reads CASSGGTSGAYNEQFF. CDR3 nucleotide sequence: TGTGCCAGCAGCGGCGGGACTAGCGGAGCCTACAATGAGCAGTTCTTC.

The J gene is TRBJ2-1, the V gene TRBV30; D is unresolved. CDR1 and CDR2 from the germline V gene are GTSNPN and SVGIG (reference sequence). The CDR3 covers 13 residues. Trimming took off 2 bases at V and 4 bases at J, with 9 bases between the two ends. The DNA for the CDR3 is TGTGCCTGGAGTCCGGCAACGTACAATGAGCAGTTCTTC. Translation gives CAWSPATYNEQFF. Full variable domain (outside the CDR3, taken from reference TRBV30 and TRBJ2-1): SQTIHQWPATLVQPVGSPLSLECTVEGTSNPNLYWYRQAAGRGLQLLFYSVGIGQISSEVPQNLSASRPQDRQFILSSKKLLLSDSGFYLCAWSPATYNEQFFGPGTRLTVL.

V and J are TRBV4-1 and TRBJ1-5; no clear D. V was cut by 1 base and J by 6 bases, with 13 bases left in between. Per the germline V gene, CDR1 is MGHRA and CDR2 is YSYEKL. The CDR3 runs 15 residues. CDR3 residues: CASSQVIGLGQPQHF. CDR3 coding DNA: TGCGCCAGCAGCCAAGTTATTGGGCTCGGTCAGCCCCAGCATTTT.

V gene TRBV28 combines with J gene TRBJ2-5, with unresolved D. This CDR3 is built from 13 residues. Trimming left V 3 bases short and J 2 bases short, with 7 bases between. Germline CDR1 MDHEN, CDR2 SYDVKM. The chain's CDR3 is CASSFGFQETQYF. The CDR3 nucleotides read TGTGCCAGCAGTTTCGGCTTTCAAGAGACCCAGTACTTC.

The chain combines TRBV24-1 with TRBJ1-1; D is unresolved. V was pared by 5 bases and J by 4 bases, with 4 bases between. Germline CDR1 is KGHDR and CDR2 is SFDVKD. The CDR3 consists of 11 residues. The CDR3 reads CATSVGTEAFF. In nucleotides, the CDR3 is TGTGCCACCAGTGTTGGCACTGAAGCTTTCTTT.

In this sample, this clone turned up once. The genes are TRBV27 and TRBJ1-6; a weak D match, TRBD1 (5 bases). Trimming shortened V by 2 bases and J by 5 bases, and 10 bases separated the two germline ends. CDR3 size: 15 residues. In germline, CDR1 is MNHEY, CDR2 SMNVEV (reference sequence). Here the CDR3 DNA reads TGTGCCAGCAGTTTAGTTGGACACCATAATTCACCCCTCCACTTT. It encodes CASSLVGHHNSPLHF.

The J gene is TRBJ2-1, the V gene TRBV28, with D tentatively TRBD2 (5 bases). Germline V gene lookup returns CDR1 MDHEN and CDR2 SYDVKM. V lost 2 bases, J lost 5 bases, and 13 bases lay in between. The CDR3 is made up of 15 amino acids. CDR3 in amino acids: CASSLEGGPNNEQFF. CDR3 sequence (DNA): TGTGCCAGCAGTTTAGAAGGCGGGCCGAACAATGAGCAGTTCTTC.

The chain is built from TRBV5-1 and TRBJ1-2; D is undetermined. Germline CDR1 and CDR2: SGHRS and YFSETQ. CDR3 length: 13 amino acids. V was pared by 2 bases and J by 3 bases, with 8 bases between. The CDR3 region is CASSLGWDYGYTF. The CDR3 DNA reads TGCGCCAGCAGCTTAGGGTGGGACTATGGCTACACCTTC.

As for this clone: The junction differs from germline at one of its ends, possibly a read error. This rearrangement joins TRBV6-4 to TRBJ2-2; a weak D match, TRBD1 (6 bases). Germline V gene lookup returns CDR1 MRHNA and CDR2 SNTAGT. The CDR3 runs 15 residues. The CDR3 reads CASSDSAGDTRELFF. In DNA, the CDR3 is TGTGCCAGCAGTGACTCGGCAGGGGACACCAGGGAGCTGTTTTTT.

This rearrangement joins TRBV19 to TRBJ1-6, with D tentatively TRBD1 (5 bases). V lost 9 bases and J lost 2, with 14 bases in between. CDR3 length: 15 residues. Germline loops: CDR1 LNHDA, CDR2 SQIVND (reference sequence). CDR3 bases: TGTGCCAGCAGACAGCCCGGGGCCTATAATTCACCCCTCCACTTT. Protein: CASRQPGAYNSPLHF.

The genes are TRBV3-1 (or the pseudogene TRBV3-2) and TRBJ2-6; 8 nucleotides line up with TRBD1. Germline V CDR1 and CDR2: LGHDT, YNNKEL (reference sequence). V dropped 7 bases and J dropped 0; count of bases not matched to a gene: 11. The CDR3 length is 18 residues. CDR3 sequence reads: CASTKRQGLVSGANVLTF. The CDR3 region has the DNA TGTGCCAGCACCAAAAGACAGGGGCTTGTCTCTGGGGCCAACGTCCTGACTTTC.

The V gene is TRBV28, the J gene TRBJ2-7; 9 nucleotides align to TRBD1. This CDR3 region has 14 residues. CDR1 is MDHEN and CDR2 is SYDVKM in the germline V gene. V shed 7 bases, J shed 2 bases, and the junction held 6 bases outside the gene matches. CDR3 sequence: CASTPGTGTYEQYF. The CDR3 DNA follows: TGTGCCAGCACCCCCGGGACAGGGACCTACGAGCAGTACTTC. The variable domain in full, with the rest retrieved from reference TRBV28 and TRBJ2-7, is DVKVTQSSRYLVKRTGEKVFLECVQDMDHENMFWYRQDPGLGLRLIYFSYDVKMKEKGDIPEGYSVSREKKERFSLILESASTNQTSMYLCASTPGTGTYEQYFGPGTRLTVT.

Of note for this clone: Its ends do not fully match the called genes, so a read error is possible. This rearrangement joins TRBV28 to TRBJ2-1, with 9 bases matching TRBD1. The CDR3 length is 13 residues. Germline values: CDR1 MDHEN, CDR2 SYDVKM. The CDR3 loop is CASNGQGYSEQFF. DNA of the CDR3: TGTGCCAGCAACGGACAGGGGTACAGTGAGCAGTTCTTC.

This clone was seen more than once but under ten times. The V call is TRBV14, the J call TRBJ2-7; D perhaps matches TRBD2 (5 bases). Germline V lookup: CDR1 SGHDN, CDR2 FVKESK. The V end was cut by 0 bases, the J end by 0 bases, with 18 bases between. This CDR3 spans 18 amino acids. In nucleotides, the CDR3 is TGTGCCAGCAGCCAAGATAGGAGGACCAGAGGGAGCTCCTACGAGCAGTACTTC. It is translated as CASSQDRRTRGSSYEQYF.

The V gene is TRBV24-1, the J gene TRBJ2-1; D not certain. Germline V gene sequence: CDR1 KGHDR, CDR2 SFDVKD. The V gene lost 3 bases and the J gene lost 7 bases, with 12 bases spanning the gap. The CDR3 runs to 14 residues. CDR3: CATSDRLVGNEQFF. CDR3 DNA sequence: TGTGCCACCAGTGATAGGCTAGTCGGGAATGAGCAGTTCTTC.

CDR3 sequence: CASSQDWAGRNTIYF. The CDR3 coding sequence is TGTGCCAGCAGCCAAGATTGGGCAGGGCGGAACACCATATATTTT. The chain carries TRBV3-1 (or the pseudogene TRBV3-2) and TRBJ1-3; a weak D match, TRBD1 (5 bases). CDR1 is LGHDT, CDR2 YNNKEL, per germline (reference sequence). The V end was cut by 0 bases, the J end by 7 bases, with 13 bases between. This CDR3 spans 15 amino acids.

The V call is TRBV5-6, the J call TRBJ2-7, with D tentatively TRBD1 or TRBD2 (5 bases each). V dropped 4 bases and J dropped 3 bases, with 20 bases sitting between them. CDR3 length: 16 residues. CDR1 is SGHDT, CDR2 YYEEEE, per germline. The CDR3 DNA is TGTGCCAGCAGCGCTCCCGGGACCCCACTGGGCTACGAGCAGTACTTC. Translated, it gives CASSAPGTPLGYEQYF.

The chain combines TRBV10-3 with TRBJ2-1; the D call may be TRBD1 or TRBD2 (6 bases each). V gave up 0 bases and J gave up 14 bases, with 14 bases separating them. The CDR3 runs to 13 residues. The germline CDR1 and CDR2 sequences are ENHRY and SYGVKD. CDR3: CAISESRGAGEFF. The DNA of the CDR3 is TGTGCCATCAGTGAGTCGAGGGGGGCAGGGGAGTTCTTC.

There are a few counts of this clone. Other DNA sequences within the sample encode an identical CDR3. The chain couples TRBV6-5 to TRBJ1-3; a possible D gene is TRBD1 (5 bases). V dropped 2 bases and J dropped 0 bases, with 5 bases sitting between them. The CDR3 is made up of 14 amino acids. The germline gives CDR1 MNHEY, CDR2 SVGAGI. The CDR3: CASSYGGSGNTIYF. CDR3 nucleotide sequence: TGTGCCAGCAGTTACGGGGGCTCTGGAAACACCATATATTTT.